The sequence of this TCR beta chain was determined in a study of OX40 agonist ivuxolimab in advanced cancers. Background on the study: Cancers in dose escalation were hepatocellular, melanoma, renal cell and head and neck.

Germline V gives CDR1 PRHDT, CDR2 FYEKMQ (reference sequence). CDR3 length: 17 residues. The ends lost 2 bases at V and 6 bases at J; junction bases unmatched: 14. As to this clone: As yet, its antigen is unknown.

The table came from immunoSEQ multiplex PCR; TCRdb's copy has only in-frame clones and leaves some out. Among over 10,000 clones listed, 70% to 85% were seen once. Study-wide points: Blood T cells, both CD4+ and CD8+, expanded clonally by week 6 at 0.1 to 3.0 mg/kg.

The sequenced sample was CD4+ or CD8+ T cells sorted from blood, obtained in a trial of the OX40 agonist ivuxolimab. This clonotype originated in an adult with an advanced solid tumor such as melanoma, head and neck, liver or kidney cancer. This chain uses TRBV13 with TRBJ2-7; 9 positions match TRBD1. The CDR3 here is CASSLRKGGQGGGEQYF. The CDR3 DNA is TGTGCCAGCAGCTTAAGGAAGGGGGGACAGGGAGGAGGCGAGCAGTACTTC.